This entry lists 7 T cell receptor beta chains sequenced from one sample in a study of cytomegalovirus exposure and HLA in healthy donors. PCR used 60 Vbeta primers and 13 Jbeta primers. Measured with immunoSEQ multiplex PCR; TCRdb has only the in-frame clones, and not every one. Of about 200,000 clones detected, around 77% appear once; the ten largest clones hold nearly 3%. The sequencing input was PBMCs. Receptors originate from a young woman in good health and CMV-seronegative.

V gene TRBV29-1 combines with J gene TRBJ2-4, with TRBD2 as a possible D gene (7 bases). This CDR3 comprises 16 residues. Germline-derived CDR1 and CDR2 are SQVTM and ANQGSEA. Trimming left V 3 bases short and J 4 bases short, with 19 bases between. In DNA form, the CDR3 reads TGCAGCGTTGATGTGGTTAGGGGGAGGGGGAAAAACATTCAGTACTTC. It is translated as CSVDVVRGRGKNIQYF.

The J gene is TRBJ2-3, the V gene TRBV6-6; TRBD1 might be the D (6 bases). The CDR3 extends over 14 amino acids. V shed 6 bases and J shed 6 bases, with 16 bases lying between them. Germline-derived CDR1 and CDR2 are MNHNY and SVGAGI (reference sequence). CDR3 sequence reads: CASRPTGGVDTQYF. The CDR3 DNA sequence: TGTGCCAGCAGACCGACAGGTGGTGTGGATACGCAGTATTTT.

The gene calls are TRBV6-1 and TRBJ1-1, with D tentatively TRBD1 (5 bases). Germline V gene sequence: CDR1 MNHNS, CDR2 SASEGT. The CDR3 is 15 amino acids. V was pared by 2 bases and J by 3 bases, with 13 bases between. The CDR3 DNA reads TGTGCCAGCAGTGAACTACAGGCCCCTTACACTGAAGCTTTCTTT. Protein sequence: CASSELQAPYTEAFF.

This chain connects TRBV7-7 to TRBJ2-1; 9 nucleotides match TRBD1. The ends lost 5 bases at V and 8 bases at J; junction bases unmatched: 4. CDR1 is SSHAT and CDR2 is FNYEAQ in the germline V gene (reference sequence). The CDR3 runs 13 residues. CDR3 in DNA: TGTGCCAGCAGCGAGGGACAGGGCGATGAGCAGTTCTTC. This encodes CASSEGQGDEQFF.

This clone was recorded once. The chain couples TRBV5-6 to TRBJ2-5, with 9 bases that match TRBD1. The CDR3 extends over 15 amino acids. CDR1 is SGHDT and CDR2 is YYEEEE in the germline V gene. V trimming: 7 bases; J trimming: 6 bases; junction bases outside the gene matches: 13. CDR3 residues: CASGLGGQGLQTQYF. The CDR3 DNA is TGTGCCAGCGGCCTAGGGGGACAGGGATTGCAGACCCAGTACTTC.

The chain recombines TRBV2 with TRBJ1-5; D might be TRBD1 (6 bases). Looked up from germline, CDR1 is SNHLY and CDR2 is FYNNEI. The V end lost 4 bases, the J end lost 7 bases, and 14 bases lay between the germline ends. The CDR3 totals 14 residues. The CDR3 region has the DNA TGTGCCAGCAGTGGGGGGAACAGGGCGCAGCCCCAGCATTTT. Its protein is CASSGGNRAQPQHF.

CDR3 in DNA: TGTGCCAGCAGCCCCTCCGACTTCCCCGAAGCTTTCTTT. Translated, it gives CASSPSDFPEAFF. This sequence joins TRBV4-2 and TRBJ1-1; D is uncertain. Germline V CDR1 and CDR2: LGHNA, YNFKEQ. V was clipped by 4 bases and J by 8 bases, with 14 bases between them. This CDR3 has 13 residues.